Reported below is one T cell receptor beta chain. This clonotype was seen a single time. Its antigen target is currently unknown. It has no much larger one-base neighbor in the sample; base qualities were not kept. A solitary read yields weak support. The sample originates from a study of blood T cells in healthy people across ages (dated by TCRdb to 2013 to 2016). At the level of the whole study: In model experiments, template switching captured roughly one uniquely barcoded TCR beta cDNA molecule for every two T cells. Age-related changes in TCR beta repertoire diversity were measured in the study by deep sequencing normalized with unique cDNA molecular identifiers. Donors were grouped into four age groups: young (average about 15 years), middle-aged (39), aged (around 60) and long-lived (over 80). To avoid experimental bias, donors of different ages were spread randomly across the sequencing lanes. Two additional independent replicas of 1 million unique cDNA reads from the same blood draw were analyzed for two donors (one aged 18 to 30 and one aged 80 or older).

Systemically healthy Caucasian individuals from Russia, around 38 in total and aged roughly 6 to 95 years, were included as donors. Each donor gave approximately 10 milliliters of peripheral blood, collected into EDTA-treated Vacutainer tubes. Ficoll-Paque density-gradient centrifugation was used to isolate PBMCs, with at least 6 million obtained per sample. Total RNA was extracted from PBMCs with Trizol reagent, with at least 6 micrograms obtained per sample. For every donor, an aliquot of PBMCs went through flow cytometry to measure the percentages of naive CD45RAhigh/CD27high T cells. Study-level results and caveats: Donor CMV infection status was unknown, potentially confounding age-related changes in expanded clonotypes. The long-lived group showed more naive CD4+ T cells, fewer expanded clones and increased TCR diversity than the aged group, suggesting age selection. The percentage of naive T cells measured by flow cytometry correlated strongly with observed TCR beta diversity. As age increased, observed TCR beta diversity per million T cells dropped in a roughly linear way, and a significant reduction was already evident by age 40. Estimates of total diversity based on one million sequenced T cells were considered lower bounds and underestimates. Because profiling used bulk unsorted PBMCs, naive and antigen-experienced compartments could not be compared conclusively.

The library was produced with 5' RACE. For sequencing, an Illumina HiSeq 2500 was employed. A second PCR of about 6 to 11 cycles was performed with a sample-barcoded 5' primer and a J-beta primer mix. A unique molecular identifier was introduced onto each TCR beta cDNA molecule by a template-switch 5' adaptor carrying 12 random nucleotides. At least 2.5 million CDR3-containing paired-end reads were obtained from each sample. First-strand cDNA was synthesized from all RNA with the Mint cDNA synthesis kit, primed by a TRBC-specific oligonucleotide. All cDNA was treated with uracil-DNA glycosylase and then went through a first 18-cycle PCR with the universal primers M1SS and BC2_uni_R. As for the authors' bioinformatics: For normalization, 1 million high-quality reads were randomly selected from each sample, with every read carrying a distinct molecular identifier. Reads sharing molecular identifiers were discarded rather than binned into consensus sequences. MiTCR, set to a Q25 quality threshold and the strictest error-elimination algorithm, was used for CDR3 identification, clonotype clustering and error correction. A nonparametric unseen species model using Euler transformation provided a lower-bound estimate of total TCR beta diversity. TCRdb's own reprocessing of the public reads used fastp at Q25 and MiXCR and kept productive beta chains. CDR3 protein sequences are deduplicated, and each keeps its most common genes and DNA. The V and J calls, along with clone size, are taken from TCRdb and not from the paper's own processing. This sample has hundreds of thousands of distinct CDR3 sequences in its table, and roughly 49% of those were observed once. Around 32% of the sample rests with the top ten.

CDR3 length: 14 amino acids, cysteine to phenylalanine. Only CDR3 DNA is held: 42 bases, read in frame from base 1. V is cut by 3 bases and J by 11 bases, and the space between the germline ends is 14 bases. CDR1 and CDR2 were assigned from the germline V gene as MNHEY and SVGEGT. Recombination linked TRBV6-2 or TRBV6-3 to TRBJ1-6, with the identity of the D gene unclear. What was sequenced was blood. The TCR sequence derives from a woman aged 55-69 years in good health. The CDR3 has the sequence CASSYRVVGAPLHF. The nucleotides read TGTGCCAGCAGTTATCGGGTCGTTGGTGCACCCCTCCACTTT.